The T cell receptor beta chain described here comes from a study of long-term antiretroviral therapy in people with HIV (dated by TCRdb to 2022 to 2024). At the level of the whole study: Collection of the earliest samples took place about a decade ahead of the 2015 WHO recommendation for immediate ART, at a time when ART was typically delayed until CD4 counts fell. Among the 30 or so participants with HIV, fewer than twelve were female. This retrospective serial study examined whether starting ART and sustained HIV suppression were associated with changes in the composition and diversity of the TRB repertoire in peripheral blood. A total of 192 cryopreserved PBMC samples came from approximately 30 adults with confirmed HIV infection and were collected serially over a mean of roughly six years (range 1-12). Test extractions of a monoclonal T-cell line alongside under 35 polyclonal samples showed no cross-contamination during QIAcube processing.

Inclusion was restricted to participants for whom at least one PBMC sample before ART initiation and at least two post-ART samples were available. All participants with HIV were treated in the United States of America. Before DNA extraction, cryopreserved samples of roughly 1-10 million PBMC were thawed and washed. At the time of the earliest PBMC sample, participants with HIV were aged between roughly 20 and 60 years. PBMC samples from each participant spanned 1-4 timepoints before ART initiation and 2-8 timepoints after ART initiation, with a median of 7 samples. For every participant, serial HIV viral load, CD4+ T-cell count, ART history and demographic data were obtained. A Qiagen kit on a QIAcube was used to extract genomic DNA from unsorted PBMC, with samples processed in batches of 12. Study-wide findings and limitations: The samples span the years 2004 to 2017, and the ART regimens used at that time may not be as effective as current regimens. Expanded TRB clones identified before ART initiation dominated the repertoire at all time points, although this dominance fluctuated and declined in many PLHIV after ART. Because cell numbers in pre-ART samples were limited, unsorted PBMC were profiled instead of sorted CD4+ and CD8+ T cells. HIV repertoires had narrower CDR3 length ranges than controls, and the network structure suggested an antigen-experienced repertoire that shifted only slightly toward naive after ART. Owing to limited PBMC availability, only the TCR beta chain was sequenced, without alpha chain pairing. Inferences about post-ART repertoire changes were limited because no data were available on ART adherence, viral resistance or therapy changes. ART initiation was associated with a significant increase in TRB diversity, but diversity stayed significantly below transplant donor controls even after long-term ART.

On this clone: Its antigen target is currently unknown. No base-level quality is on record; no much larger clone is a single base apart.

Spanning cysteine to phenylalanine, the CDR3 consists of 12 amino acids. CDR3 DNA only is kept here, 36 bases in frame from base 1. V drops 4 bases and J drops 6 bases, leaving 10 bases in between. CDR1 MNHNY and CDR2 SVGAGI were looked up in the germline V gene (reference sequence). Sequencing of the TRB variable region was done with the immunoSEQ hsTCRB v3.0 assay at survey level resolution. TRB sequencing targeted a depth of about 35,000-55,000 T-cell genomes per sample. TRB libraries were pooled and sequenced on an Illumina MiSeq using a v3 150-cycle kit. On the study's bioinformatics: Repertoire analysis was performed in R inside a reproducible Nextflow workflow that covered QC, data transformation and analysis. LymphoSeq2, an R package for AIRR-Seq data exploration, was used to implement custom analyses. After excluding a handful of samples that yielded fewer than 5000 total TRB sequences, approximately 180 HIV repertoires remained for analysis. Among the approximately 180 retained HIV repertoires, some 60 were collected before ART initiation and over 120 were collected after ART initiation. Repertoires were downsampled to 5000 TRB nucleotide sequences, and summary statistics were averaged over 100 downsampling iterations. The analysis kept only TRB sequences whose CDR3 regions were at least seven amino acids long. Two measures captured diversity: a Shannon entropy-derived clonality score and the Gini coefficient. Repertoire networks linked the top 5000 CDR3 amino acid sequences whenever two sequences differed by an edit distance of one. For TRB CDR3 amino acid sequences, GLIPH2 was used to predict antigen specificity groups and MHC restriction. Known CMV, EBV, HIV or tissue antigen associations were flagged by matching CDR3 amino acid sequences against VDJdb and McPAS-TCR. Pre-ART, post-ART and control groups were compared with Wilcoxon signed-rank tests and Holm-Bonferroni correction. TCRdb holds this immuneACCESS table with in-frame rearrangements only. Some clones are missing; in checked studies, unresolved V genes explain under half, and the rest has no known cause. Clonal size and the V and J genes are those of that table, whereas D and trimming came from the DNA. This sample lists some 26,000 clones; 76% were detected once. The ten largest clones capture approximately 10% of the sample.

The sample here was unsorted PBMCs, taken 1.1 years before starting antiretroviral therapy. Recombination linked TRBV6-6 to TRBJ2-7, with TRBD1 tentatively as D gene (6 bases match). This TCR was sampled from a woman between 35 and 50 years old with HIV. Read as DNA, the sequence is TGTGCCAGCAGTTTAGGACAGCCCGAGCAGTACTTC. This translates into CASSLGQPEQYF.